The next 29 T cell receptor beta chains were all read from a single sample in a study of synovial regulatory T cells in juvenile arthritis. The table came from immunoSEQ multiplex PCR; TCRdb's copy has only in-frame clones and leaves some out. The listing records 9,000 to 10,000 clones. Sequencing was performed on Treg cells from blood. The subset: remaining (HLA-DR-negative) circulating blood Treg cells. These TCRs come from a donor under 30 with juvenile idiopathic arthritis.

Measured by frequency, this clone is medium-sized. This rearrangement joins TRBV4-1 to TRBJ1-4; TCRdb lists TRBD1, though no DNA is available to test this call. The CDR3 consists of 15 residues. Nucleotide data are not available. The germline V gene encodes CDR1 MGHRA and CDR2 YSYEKL. CDR3 loop: CASSQDRQGSEKLFF.

Considering frequency, this clone is medium-sized. The chain has TRBV5-6 and TRBJ2-1; TCRdb's assignment of TRBD2 cannot be checked, as there is no DNA. The germline gives CDR1 SGHDT, CDR2 YYEEEE. The CDR3 is made up of 13 amino acids. The record lacks a DNA sequence. The CDR3 reads CASALAVGNEQFF.

The chain uses TRBV2 and TRBJ2-1; TCRdb returns TRBD1, unconfirmable since there is no DNA. The CDR3 covers 13 residues. No DNA accompanies this entry. Germline V gene data show CDR1 as SNHLY and CDR2 as FYNNEI. The CDR3 loop is CASNPDTYNEQFF.

J is TRBJ2-1 and V is TRBV9; there is no DNA to check the TCRdb D call of TRBD1. The CDR3 loop spans 16 amino acids. No DNA is recorded. CDR1 is SGDLS, CDR2 YYNGEE, per germline. CDR3 residues: CASSVAGGNSYNEQFF.

V usage is TRBV28 and J usage is TRBJ2-7; TCRdb picks TRBD2, but there is no DNA to check that call. Germline CDR1 and CDR2: MDHEN and SYDVKM. This CDR3 is built from 12 residues. A DNA sequence was not provided. The CDR3 protein is CASYRLDYEQYF.

The chain joins TRBV5-1 to TRBJ2-7; absent DNA, TCRdb's TRBD1 call cannot be checked. The CDR3 has 15 amino acids. No DNA has been recorded. In germline, CDR1 is SGHRS, CDR2 YFSETQ. The CDR3 protein is CASSLTYRGNYEQYF.

The chain has TRBV10-1 and TRBJ1-2; TCRdb indicates TRBD1, and absent DNA this call remains unverified. The CDR3 has 15 residues. The record lacks a DNA sequence. From germline, CDR1 is WNHNN and CDR2 SYGVQD (reference sequence). The CDR3 loop reads CASSVDRGPIYGYTF.

The chain couples TRBV2 to TRBJ1-5. The CDR3 consists of 13 residues. No coding sequence is recorded. Germline values: CDR1 SNHLY, CDR2 FYNNEI. The CDR3 region is CASSLYSNQPQHF.

This rearrangement joins TRBV19 to TRBJ2-4; TCRdb calls TRBD1, which cannot be checked without DNA. The CDR3 is 17 amino acids. The DNA sequence is not available. Looked up from germline, CDR1 is LNHDA and CDR2 is SQIVND (reference sequence). CDR3 in amino acids: CASSISQGPLAKNIQYF.

V is TRBV27 and J is TRBJ1-1; TCRdb indicates TRBD1, and absent DNA this call remains unverified. This CDR3 region has 15 residues. No DNA accompanies this entry. Germline values: CDR1 MNHEY, CDR2 SMNVEV (reference sequence). The CDR3 loop reads CASSLNRERNTEAFF.

The rearrangement links TRBV5-4 to TRBJ1-2. Germline loops: CDR1 SGHNT, CDR2 YYREEE (reference sequence). The CDR3 spans 13 residues. The coding DNA is unavailable. The chain's CDR3 is CASSSTRATSYTF.

This chain links TRBV5-8 with TRBJ1-2. The CDR3 is made up of 12 amino acids. No nucleotide data were recorded. The germline gives CDR1 SGHTS, CDR2 YDEGEE. The CDR3 spells CARLATNYGYTF.

The chain couples TRBV19 to TRBJ2-2; TCRdb designates TRBD1, a call that cannot be tested without DNA. The CDR3 runs 16 residues. DNA is not on record. The germline V gene has CDR1 LNHDA and CDR2 SQIVND (reference sequence). The CDR3 loop reads CASSRQGNANTGELFF.

The chain combines TRBV10-3 with TRBJ1-2; TCRdb's D call of TRBD1 is untestable without DNA. Looked up from germline, CDR1 is ENHRY and CDR2 is SYGVKD. This CDR3 comprises 19 residues. The protein alone is recorded here. The CDR3 loop reads CAISEERAIDRGSGYGYTF.

V is TRBV28 and J is TRBJ1-1; the TRBD1 assignment by TCRdb is unverifiable without DNA. CDR1 is MDHEN and CDR2 is SYDVKM in the germline V gene. This CDR3 region has 14 residues. Nucleotide data are not available. The CDR3 sequence: CASRDRVVVTEAFF.

Judged by frequency, this clone is medium-sized (0.01 to 0.1%). The V and J genes are TRBV19 and TRBJ1-1; TCRdb lists TRBD1, though no DNA is available to test this call. Per germline, CDR1 LNHDA and CDR2 SQIVND (reference sequence). The CDR3 is made up of 12 amino acids. Nucleotide data are not available. The chain's CDR3 is CASSMTGSAAFF.

The chain carries TRBV7-2 and TRBJ2-7. The germline CDR1 and CDR2 sequences are SGHTA and FQGNSA. The CDR3 sequence is 13 residues long. This entry has no DNA. The CDR3 here is CASSLAGFWEQYF.

This chain links TRBV20-1 with TRBJ2-4; the D call of TRBD1 rests on TCRdb alone, since no DNA is present to check it. This CDR3 is 11 amino acids long. No DNA is recorded. The germline gives CDR1 DFQATT, CDR2 SNEGSKA (reference sequence). Here the CDR3 reads CSAGGQNIQYF.

The CDR3 protein is CASSPVGGDGYTF. The chain joins TRBV7-3 to TRBJ1-2. The CDR3 consists of 13 residues. No DNA was logged. The germline V gene has CDR1 SGHTA and CDR2 FQGTGA.

The chain employs TRBV18 and TRBJ1-1; the D call of TRBD1 rests on TCRdb alone, since no DNA is present to check it. This CDR3 has 15 residues. Only the protein is available. Germline CDR1 is KGHSH and CDR2 is LQKENI. The CDR3 sequence: CASSRTGGGDTEAFF.

This chain uses TRBV7-2 with TRBJ2-3; TCRdb returns TRBD2, unconfirmable since there is no DNA. The CDR3 is made up of 13 amino acids. No DNA sequence was recorded. Germline loops: CDR1 SGHTA, CDR2 FQGNSA. CDR3 sequence: CASPGGASDTQYF.

This chain joins TRBV10-3 and TRBJ2-1; the D call from TCRdb, TRBD2, cannot be confirmed without DNA. Germline V gene lookup returns CDR1 ENHRY and CDR2 SYGVKD. The CDR3 consists of 16 residues. No DNA was logged. The CDR3 loop is CAISESRLGRGNEQFF.

The chain uses TRBV27 and TRBJ2-7; TCRdb returns TRBD2, unconfirmable since there is no DNA. Germline V gene sequence: CDR1 MNHEY, CDR2 SMNVEV (reference sequence). The CDR3 totals 14 residues. The nucleotide record is missing. CDR3 loop: CASSLDSRGLGQYF.

This rearrangement joins TRBV5-6 to TRBJ2-1; TCRdb proposes TRBD1, but this gene call is untestable without DNA. In germline, CDR1 is SGHDT, CDR2 YYEEEE. The CDR3 has 16 residues. DNA is not on record. The chain's CDR3 is CASSLGGQGRSGEQFF.

Judged by frequency, this clone is medium-sized. The rearrangement uses TRBV19 and TRBJ1-4. This CDR3 is 14 amino acids long. The coding DNA is unavailable. In germline, CDR1 is LNHDA, CDR2 SQIVND (reference sequence). CDR3 sequence reads: CASSISHMWEKLFF.

This chain uses TRBV4-2 with TRBJ2-1. CDR1 is LGHNA, CDR2 YNFKEQ, per germline. The CDR3 extends over 15 amino acids. Only the protein is on record. This chain's CDR3 is CASSHTITNFSEQFF.

The V gene is TRBV5-1, the J gene TRBJ2-7; absent DNA, TCRdb's TRBD2 call cannot be checked. The CDR3 is 16 residues long. The DNA is unrecorded. Per germline, CDR1 SGHRS and CDR2 YFSETQ. CDR3: CASSSAGEVGRSEQYF.

This chain links TRBV28 with TRBJ2-1; TCRdb gives TRBD1 as the D gene, but with no DNA this cannot be confirmed. In germline, CDR1 is MDHEN, CDR2 SYDVKM. The CDR3 is 13 amino acids. The entry carries no DNA sequence. The CDR3 loop is CASSPISYNEQFF.

This chain connects TRBV29-1 to TRBJ1-1; TCRdb's D call, TRBD1, is unchecked because there is no DNA. Germline V lookup: CDR1 SQVTM, CDR2 ANQGSEA. CDR3 size: 12 residues. No DNA appears here. The CDR3 loop is CSVKGANTEAFF.